At least ten counts were recorded for the clone carrying this TCR beta chain. Its target is unknown. The data derive from a study of spatial heterogeneity in lung cancer. Study summary: Consistently, beta-chain sequences turned up in larger numbers than alpha-chain sequences did. Whole-study findings and limits: Counts that tracked tumor mutation counts were those of expanded intratumoral alpha and beta TCRs.

With V trimmed by 0 bases and J by 9 bases, 6 bases remained unmatched. Germline values: CDR1 SGHRS, CDR2 YFSETQ. The CDR3 has 16 residues. From the 5' RACE reads, TCRdb called clonotypes with MiXCR, one entry per CDR3 protein. The table shows about 100,000 distinct CDR3 sequences, with 3.5% to 5% occurring only once. Time point specified: sample taken at primary tumor resection. The sample was lung tumor tissue, taken at surgery. The rearrangement joins TRBV5-1 to TRBJ1-6; 10 bases line up with TRBD1. This clonotype was sampled from a male donor with early-stage non-small cell lung cancer. CDR3 sequence (DNA): TGCGCCAGCAGCTTGGGGGACAGGGGATCCGGTTCACCCCTCCACTTT. Its translation is CASSLGDRGSGSPLHF.